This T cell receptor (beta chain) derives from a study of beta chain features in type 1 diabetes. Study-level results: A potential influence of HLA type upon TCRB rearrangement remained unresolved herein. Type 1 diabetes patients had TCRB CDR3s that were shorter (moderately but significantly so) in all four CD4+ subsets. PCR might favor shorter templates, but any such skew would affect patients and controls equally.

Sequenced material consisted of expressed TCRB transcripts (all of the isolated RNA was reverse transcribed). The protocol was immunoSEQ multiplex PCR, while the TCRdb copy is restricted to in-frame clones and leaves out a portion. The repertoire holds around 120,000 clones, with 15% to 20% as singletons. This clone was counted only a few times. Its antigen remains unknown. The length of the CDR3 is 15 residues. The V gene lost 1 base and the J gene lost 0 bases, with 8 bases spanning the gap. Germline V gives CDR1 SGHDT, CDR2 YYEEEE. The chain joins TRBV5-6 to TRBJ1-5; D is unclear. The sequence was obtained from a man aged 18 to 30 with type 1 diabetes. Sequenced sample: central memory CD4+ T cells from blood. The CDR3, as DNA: TGTGCCAGCAGCTTGCTTGGCGGTAGCAATCAGCCCCAGCATTTT. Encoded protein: CASSLLGGSNQPQHF. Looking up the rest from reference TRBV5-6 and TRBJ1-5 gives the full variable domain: DAGVTQSPTHLIKTRGQQVTLRCSPKSGHDTVSWYQQALGQGPQFIFQYYEEEERQRGNFPDRFSGHQFPNYSSELNVNALLLGDSALYLCASSLLGGSNQPQHFGDGTRLSIL.